Below, 30 T cell receptor beta chains from the same sample are listed, as sequenced in a study of OX40 agonist ivuxolimab in advanced cancers. The protocol was immunoSEQ multiplex PCR, while the TCRdb copy is restricted to in-frame clones and leaves out a portion. The data hold tens of thousands of clones, with approximately 95% observed a single time. The input for sequencing was CD4+ or CD8+ T cells sorted from blood, taken in a trial of the OX40 agonist ivuxolimab. Receptor source: an adult with an advanced solid tumor such as melanoma, head and neck, liver or kidney cancer.

The V gene is TRBV11-2, the J gene TRBJ2-3; TRBD2 might be the D (5 bases). The germline CDR1 and CDR2 sequences are SGHAT and FQNNGV. Trimming shortened V by 6 bases and J by 5 bases, and 15 bases separated the two germline ends. This CDR3 is 14 amino acids long. CDR3 sequence: CASSSDYLGDTQYF. The CDR3, as DNA: TGTGCCAGCAGTTCCGACTACCTCGGAGATACGCAGTATTTT.

The chain has TRBV7-2 and TRBJ2-1; TRBD2 agrees at 13 bases. Trimming cost V 7 bases and J 2 bases; bases outside gene matches: 8. CDR1 is SGHTA, CDR2 FQGNSA, per germline. The length of the CDR3 is 17 residues. The CDR3 sequence is CASTGPGLAGTYNEQFF. The CDR3 DNA follows: TGTGCCAGCACCGGGCCGGGACTAGCGGGAACCTACAATGAGCAGTTCTTC. Drawing the rest from reference TRBV7-2 and TRBJ2-1, the complete variable domain is GAGVSQSPSNKVTEKGKDVELRCDPISGHTALYWYRQSLGQGLEFLIYFQGNSAPDKSGLPSDRFSAERTGGSVSTLTIQRTQQEDSAVYLCASTGPGLAGTYNEQFFGPGTRLTVL.

The chain links TRBV4-1 to TRBJ2-3; 8 positions match TRBD2. Germline CDR1 is MGHRA and CDR2 is YSYEKL. This CDR3 is 16 amino acids long. J was trimmed by 0 bases and V by 4 bases; bases with no gene match: 6. The CDR3 reads CASSPRTSLSTDTQYF. In DNA form, the CDR3 reads TGCGCCAGCAGCCCGAGGACTAGCCTCAGCACAGATACGCAGTATTTT.

V gene TRBV5-8 combines with J gene TRBJ2-4; D perhaps matches TRBD1 (6 bases). The germline V gene encodes CDR1 SGHTS and CDR2 YDEGEE. Trimming left V 3 bases short and J 2 bases short, with 15 bases between. CDR3 length: 16 amino acids. The CDR3 region has the DNA TGTGCCAGCAGCTCGTATTGGGACAATTCCAAAAACATTCAGTACTTC. Protein: CASSSYWDNSKNIQYF.

This clone has just a few counts. The chain employs TRBV28 and TRBJ2-7; no definite D call. CDR1 is MDHEN and CDR2 is SYDVKM in the germline V gene. Trimming left V 6 bases short and J 0 bases short, with 9 bases between. CDR3 length: 13 residues. This CDR3 is CASSNGYSYEQYF. The CDR3 nucleotides read TGTGCCAGCAGCAACGGATACTCCTACGAGCAGTACTTC.

The J gene is TRBJ1-4, the V gene TRBV7-9; the D is unclear. The V gene lost 1 base and the J gene lost 8 bases, with 11 bases spanning the gap. CDR1 and CDR2 (germline): SEHNR, FQNEAQ (reference sequence). The CDR3 is 14 amino acids. CDR3 bases: TGTGCCAGCAGCTTAGGGCGCGTCTCCGAAAAACTGTTTTTT. It specifies CASSLGRVSEKLFF.

The chain uses TRBV10-1 and TRBJ2-2, with unresolved D. V lost 5 bases, J lost 6 bases, and 7 bases lay in between. The CDR3 is 12 amino acids. CDR1 WNHNN and CDR2 SYGVQD come from the germline V gene (reference sequence). CDR3 region: CASSSGAGELFF. DNA for the CDR3: TGCGCCAGCAGTTCCGGCGCCGGGGAGCTGTTTTTT.

The V gene is TRBV28, the J gene TRBJ1-6, with D possibly being TRBD1 (5 bases). Deletions cut 10 bases from V and 9 bases from J, with 25 bases between. The CDR3 totals 16 residues. Germline lookup yields CDR1 MDHEN and CDR2 SYDVKM. As DNA, the CDR3 is TGTGCCACCTTAGGGGCCTCTACCGGGACCGGTTCACCCCTCCACTTT. Protein: CATLGASTGTGSPLHF.

This chain joins TRBV14 and TRBJ2-3; perhaps TRBD2 as D (6 bases). The CDR3 loop spans 13 amino acids. Germline CDR1 SGHDN, CDR2 FVKESK. Trimming stripped 4 bases from V and 8 bases from J, with 13 bases between. CDR3 amino acids: CASSRDSVTTQYF. CDR3 bases: TGTGCCAGCAGCCGGGACTCCGTAACTACGCAGTATTTT.

The genes are TRBV11-2 and TRBJ2-1, with D hard to call. In germline, CDR1 is SGHAT, CDR2 FQNNGV. The CDR3 contains 15 residues. V was trimmed by 0 bases and J by 7 bases, leaving 13 bases between them. As DNA, the CDR3 is TGTGCCAGCAGCTTAGATGTGGGGTCGTTTAATGAGCAGTTCTTC. It specifies CASSLDVGSFNEQFF.

In its sample, this clone was seen once. The chain recombines TRBV7-9 with TRBJ1-1; 7 nucleotides agree with TRBD1. The CDR3 has 16 amino acids. In germline, CDR1 is SEHNR, CDR2 FQNEAQ (reference sequence). The V segment lost 4 bases and the J segment 0 bases; nucleotides outside the gene matches: 8. CDR3 residues: CASSSWGQIMNTEAFF. The CDR3 DNA reads TGTGCCAGCAGCTCCTGGGGACAGATAATGAACACTGAAGCTTTCTTT.

This chain joins TRBV18 and TRBJ1-1; D not resolved. The germline V gene has CDR1 KGHSH and CDR2 LQKENI. The germline V and J ends were trimmed by 5 bases and 0 bases, with 13 bases remaining between them. This CDR3 spans 15 amino acids. In nucleotides, the CDR3 is TGTGCCAGCTCAGTTCGGGAGGCGTTGAACACTGAAGCTTTCTTT. Its protein product is CASSVREALNTEAFF.

This rearrangement joins TRBV5-1 to TRBJ2-3; D remains unclear. The CDR3 extends over 14 amino acids. Trimming shortened V by 1 base and J by 0 bases, and 6 bases separated the two germline ends. The germline V gene encodes CDR1 SGHRS and CDR2 YFSETQ. CDR3 in DNA: TGCGCCAGCAGCTTGAACCCTAGCACAGATACGCAGTATTTT. Protein product: CASSLNPSTDTQYF.

The chain joins TRBV2 to TRBJ2-7; unclear D gene. With 6 bases removed from V and 4 bases from J, the gap between germline ends came to 10 bases. There are 12 residues in the CDR3. Germline-derived CDR1 and CDR2 are SNHLY and FYNNEI. CDR3 nucleotide sequence: TGTGCCAGCAGAAATGACTCTTACGAGCAGTACTTC. It translates to CASRNDSYEQYF.

This clone came up once. The V and J genes are TRBV29-1 and TRBJ2-5; the D call may be TRBD1 or TRBD2 (5 bases each). The CDR3 extends over 13 amino acids. CDR1 and CDR2 (germline): SQVTM, ANQGSEA. Trimming left V 7 bases short and J 5 bases short, with 17 bases between. For the CDR3, the DNA is TGCAGCGCCGATTCAGGGCCGGGGGAGACCCAGTACTTC. Its translation: CSADSGPGETQYF.

This chain connects TRBV7-2 to TRBJ1-1; 7 bases map to TRBD1. J lost 3 bases, V lost 0 bases, and 4 bases had no gene match. This CDR3 is built from 15 residues. Germline V CDR1 and CDR2: SGHTA, FQGNSA. The DNA for the CDR3 is TGTGCCAGCAGCTTAGCGCAGGGGGGATACACTGAAGCTTTCTTT. This gives the protein CASSLAQGGYTEAFF.

V gene TRBV21-1 combines with J gene TRBJ1-4. TRBV21-1 is an annotated pseudogene. The CDR3 has 18 residues. CDR3 nucleotide sequence: TGTGCCAGCAGCAGATCGGAGGCGATCTCCCTCCCTAATGAAAAACTGTTTTTT. This codes for CASSRSEAISLPNEKLFF.

The V and J genes are TRBV15 and TRBJ2-1; D unclear. The CDR3 is made up of 16 amino acids. The germline CDR1 and CDR2 sequences are LNHNV and YYDKDF (reference sequence). Between the trimmed V and J ends, which lost 0 bases and 6 bases, there was a span of 15 bases. In DNA form, the CDR3 reads TGTGCCACCAGCAGAGACTACCAGCTACTGGGCAATGAGCAGTTCTTC. It encodes CATSRDYQLLGNEQFF. Full variable domain (missing parts from reference TRBV15 and TRBJ2-1): DAMVIQNPRYQVTQFGKPVTLSCSQTLNHNVMYWYQQKSSQAPKLLFHYYDKDFNNEADTPDNFQSRRPNTSFCFLDIRSPGLGDTAMYLCATSRDYQLLGNEQFFGPGTRLTVL.

This sequence joins TRBV7-3 and TRBJ2-2; D is possibly TRBD2 (5 bases). V lost 4 bases, J lost 3 bases, and 15 bases lay in between. The CDR3 is made up of 16 amino acids. Germline CDR1 SGHTA, CDR2 FQGTGA. The CDR3: CASSSYNRGDTGELFF. CDR3 nucleotide sequence: TGTGCCAGCAGCTCCTACAACCGGGGAGACACCGGGGAGCTGTTTTTT.

CDR3 loop: CAISGTSGSLTDTQYF. The CDR3 DNA is TGTGCCATCAGCGGGACTAGCGGGAGTCTCACAGATACGCAGTATTTT. J is TRBJ2-3 and V is TRBV10-3; 14 nucleotides align to TRBD2. CDR1 ENHRY and CDR2 SYGVKD come from the germline V gene. The CDR3 covers 16 residues. Unmatched junction bases numbered 4, after V lost 6 bases and J lost 2 bases.

The chain uses TRBV20-1 and TRBJ2-3, with D unclear. The germline gives CDR1 DFQATT, CDR2 SNEGSKA (reference sequence). The CDR3 extends over 11 amino acids. This CDR3 is CSVRSTDTQYF. The CDR3, as DNA: TGCAGCGTAAGGAGCACAGATACGCAGTATTTT.

The V call is TRBV10-3, the J call TRBJ1-1, with D maybe TRBD1 (5 bases). Germline V gives CDR1 ENHRY, CDR2 SYGVKD. The CDR3 extends over 12 amino acids. Trimming removed 10 bases at V and 5 bases at J, with 14 bases between. The DNA of the CDR3 is TGTGCCACCGCCGGGGGAAATACTGAAGCTTTCTTT. Amino acids: CATAGGNTEAFF.

J is TRBJ2-2 and V is TRBV18, with D perhaps matching TRBD1 (6 bases). With 1 base removed from V and 6 bases from J, the gap between germline ends came to 6 bases. Germline assignment: CDR1 KGHSH and CDR2 LQKENI. The CDR3 sequence is 13 residues long. The CDR3 DNA reads as TGTGCCAGCTCACCACGGGGGCCCGGGGAGCTGTTTTTT. It yields the protein CASSPRGPGELFF. Complete variable domain (other parts from reference TRBV18 and TRBJ2-2): NAGVMQNPRHLVRRRGQEARLRCSPMKGHSHVYWYRQLPEEGLKFMVYLQKENIIDESGMPKERFSAEFPKEGPSILRIQQVVRGDSAAYFCASSPRGPGELFFGEGSRLTVL.

This rearrangement joins TRBV7-9 to TRBJ1-1, with D unclear. V lost 7 bases and J lost 7, with 13 bases in between. CDR1 is SEHNR and CDR2 is FQNEAQ in the germline V gene (reference sequence). The CDR3 length is 12 residues. For the CDR3, the DNA is TGTGCCAGCAATCTCCTAGCAAGTGAAGCTTTCTTT. This gives the protein CASNLLASEAFF.

The chain links TRBV18 to TRBJ2-7; weak D call: TRBD1 (5 bases). With 2 bases removed from V and 0 bases from J, the gap between germline ends came to 8 bases. This CDR3 region has 14 residues. CDR1 KGHSH and CDR2 LQKENI come from the germline V gene. The CDR3 sequence is CASSPGQGSYEQYF. The CDR3 DNA follows: TGTGCCAGCTCACCAGGGCAGGGCTCCTACGAGCAGTACTTC.

In its sample, this clone was seen once. The J gene is TRBJ2-7, the V gene TRBV5-1; TRBD1 matches at 12 bases. The germline CDR1 and CDR2 sequences are SGHRS and YFSETQ. The CDR3 is 15 amino acids. Germline trimming cut 4 bases from V and 7 bases from J; bases unmatched to any gene: 9. The CDR3 nucleotides are TGCGCCAGCAGCGTCGGGACAGGGGGCGCGGGGGAGCAGTACTTC. This codes for CASSVGTGGAGEQYF.

Regarding this clone: Other DNA sequences in this sample translate to the same CDR3. The chain is built from TRBV7-2 and TRBJ2-5, with 9 bases fitting TRBD1. The V segment lost 3 bases and the J segment 4 bases; nucleotides outside the gene matches: 9. Germline V CDR1 and CDR2: SGHTA, FQGNSA. CDR3 length: 16 residues. CDR3 protein: CASSLGDRGNRETQYF. The CDR3 DNA reads as TGTGCCAGCAGCTTGGGAGACAGGGGGAATCGAGAGACCCAGTACTTC.

V is TRBV23-1 and J is TRBJ2-7; 7 nucleotides line up with TRBD1. TRBV23-1 is labeled an ORF, and its function is uncertain. Trimming at V came to 0 bases and at J to 3 bases, leaving 5 bases not matched to a gene. The CDR3 is 15 residues long. CDR3 residues: CASSQSTGRGYEQYF. CDR3 DNA sequence: TGCGCCAGCAGTCAATCGACAGGGAGAGGCTACGAGCAGTACTTC.

This clone was counted a single time. V gene TRBV5-6 combines with J gene TRBJ2-7; 14 positions agree with TRBD2. The V and J ends lost 3 bases and 9 bases, in that order; junction bases with no gene match: 5. Germline V lookup: CDR1 SGHDT, CDR2 YYEEEE. This CDR3 spans 14 amino acids. For the CDR3, the DNA is TGTGCCAGCAGCTCGACTAGCGGGGGGGCCAGGCAGTACTTC. Amino acid sequence: CASSSTSGGARQYF.

The V and J genes are TRBV28 and TRBJ1-2; D not resolved. Deletions cut 5 bases from V and 2 bases from J, with 3 bases between. Germline V gives CDR1 MDHEN, CDR2 SYDVKM. CDR3 size: 11 residues. The CDR3 DNA reads TGTGCCAGCAGTCCAAACTATGGCTACACCTTC. It codes for CASSPNYGYTF.